This T cell receptor beta chain came from a study of immune characterization of retroperitoneal liposarcoma (dated 2019 in TCRdb). Library preparation used PCR. Sequencing took place on a NextSeq 500. TCRdb reprocessed the public reads (quality trimming at Q25 with fastp, clone calling with MiXCR) and kept in-frame beta chains. Entries that share a CDR3 protein sequence are merged under the most common genes and DNA. In all, the sample holds roughly 9,700 distinct CDR3 sequences, and 25% to 35% of those were seen once. The ten most abundant clones make up 7.5% to 9.5% of the sample. This clonotype was picked up a small number of times. The antigen it binds to is not known. The sample holds no much larger clone one base away, and base qualities are not on file. The CDR3 goes from the cysteine to the phenylalanine over 11 residues. Only CDR3 DNA remains: 33 bases, in frame from the first base. In the germline V gene (reference sequence), CDR1 corresponds to MNHEY and CDR2 to SMNVEV. The junction shows trimming of 5 bases on V and 10 bases on J, plus 9 bases between the germline ends.

The receptor chain draws on TRBV27 and TRBJ2-1; no D gene is confidently identified. Specimen: tumor tissue. This TCR came from a female donor with retroperitoneal liposarcoma. The CDR3 region has the sequence CASSTTYEQFF. DNA sequence: TGTGCCAGCAGTACCACATACGAGCAGTTCTTC.